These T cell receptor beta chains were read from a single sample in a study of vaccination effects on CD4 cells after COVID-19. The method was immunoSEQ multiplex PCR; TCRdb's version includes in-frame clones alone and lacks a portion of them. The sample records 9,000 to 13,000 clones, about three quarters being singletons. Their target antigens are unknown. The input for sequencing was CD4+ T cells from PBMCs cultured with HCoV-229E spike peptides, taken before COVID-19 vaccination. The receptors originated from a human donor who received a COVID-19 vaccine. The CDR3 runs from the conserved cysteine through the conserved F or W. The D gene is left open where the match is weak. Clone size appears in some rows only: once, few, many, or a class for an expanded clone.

TGTGCCAGCAGTCCGATTCCGGGACAGGGGATTAAAGATACGCAGTATTTT CASSPIPGQGIKDTQYF TRBV6-2/TRBV6-3 TRBD1 NA TRBJ2-3
TGTGCCAGCAGCCCGGGACTAGCGGGAGGCCCGGAAGAGACCCAGTACTTC CASSPGLAGGPEETQYF TRBV5-4 TRBD2 NA TRBJ2-5
TGTGCCAGCAGATTAGCGGCGAACACCGGGGAGCTGTTTTTT CASRLAANTGELFF TRBV6-5 NA NA TRBJ2-2
TGTGCCAGCAGCCGAGGACTAGCGGGATCGGCAGATACGCAGTATTTT CASSRGLAGSADTQYF TRBV3-1/TRBV3-2 TRBD2 few TRBJ2-3
TGCAGTGCTAGTGACAGGGTATTTGGAGCTTTCTTT CSASDRVFGAFF TRBV20-1 TRBD1 once TRBJ1-1
TGTGCCAGCTCTGCAGGGAGCAATTTGGAGCAGTACTTC CASSAGSNLEQYF TRBV18 NA NA TRBJ2-7
TGTGCTCAGGGCGGGCAGAGCAATCAGCCCCAGCATTTT CAQGGQSNQPQHF TRBV30 NA NA TRBJ1-5
TGTGCCTGGAGTGTACGTGACAATCAGCCCCAGCATTTT CAWSVRDNQPQHF TRBV30 NA NA TRBJ1-5
TGTGCCAGCAGGTTACAGGGGGATCAGCCCCAGCATTTT CASRLQGDQPQHF TRBV6-6 TRBD1 few TRBJ1-5
TGTGCCAGCAGCTTGGGATGGGGTTCTAGCGGGGCGGGGGAGCAGTACTTC CASSLGWGSSGAGEQYF TRBV5-6 TRBD2 NA TRBJ2-7
TGTGCCATCAGTGAGGGTCCAGGGACCGGGGAGCTGTTTTTT CAISEGPGTGELFF TRBV10-3 NA few TRBJ2-2
TGTGCCAGCAGTGTTACCGACAGCTTAAACACTGAAGCTTTCTTT CASSVTDSLNTEAFF TRBV2 NA NA TRBJ1-1
TGCGCCAGCAGTGCAGACTTCTCAAGTGGAAACACCATATATTTT CASSADFSSGNTIYF TRBV4-1 NA NA TRBJ1-3
TGTGCCAGCTCACCGGGGGGTCACAGAATCTCATATGGCTACACCTTC CASSPGGHRISYGYTF TRBV18 NA NA TRBJ1-2
TGTGCCAGCAGCCGACGGGGGGAGGGGACCCAGTACTTC CASSRRGEGTQYF TRBV3-1/TRBV3-2 TRBD2 medium-sized TRBJ2-5
TGTGCCTGGAGTCCCTACAGCTCTGGAAACACCATATATTTT CAWSPYSSGNTIYF TRBV30 NA NA TRBJ1-3
TGCGCCAGCAGCCAAGACCCTCGCCCGGACAGGACGAACACTGAAGCTTTCTTT CASSQDPRPDRTNTEAFF TRBV4-1 TRBD1 NA TRBJ1-1
TGTGCCAGCAGCTTAGTAGGGGGAGCGGGGGGCACGGCAGATACGCAGTATTTT CASSLVGGAGGTADTQYF TRBV7-2 TRBD2 NA TRBJ2-3
TGTGCCAGCTCCCCGAGGGGGGGCTGGATCTACGAGCAGTACTTC CASSPRGGWIYEQYF TRBV18 NA NA TRBJ2-7
TGTGCCAGCTCGTCCAGGGGTTCGGTGAACACTGAAGCTTTCTTT CASSSRGSVNTEAFF TRBV18 NA NA TRBJ1-1
TGTGCCAGCAGCGTAGGCCAGGGCTTATATGAAAAACTGTTTTTT CASSVGQGLYEKLFF TRBV9 NA NA TRBJ1-4
TGTGCCAGCAGCCTGGGGGGGGAAGATACGCAGTATTTT CASSLGGEDTQYF TRBV12-3/TRBV12-4 TRBD2 NA TRBJ2-3
TGTGCCGTTGGGCGGGAGGGCACAGATACGCAGTATTTT CAVGREGTDTQYF TRBV24-1 TRBD2 NA TRBJ2-3
TGTGCCAGTACCCTCAGGGGGTCCGGGGAGCTGTTTTTT CASTLRGSGELFF TRBV19 TRBD1 NA TRBJ2-2
TGTGCCAGCAGCCAAAGATTTGGACAGGGCGCTAACTCCTACAATGAGCAGTTCTTC CASSQRFGQGANSYNEQFF TRBV7-9 TRBD1 NA TRBJ2-1
TGTGCCAGCAGCCTAACAGGGGACAATTCACCCCTCCACTTT CASSLTGDNSPLHF TRBV7-3 TRBD1 NA TRBJ1-6
TGCAGCGTTGAAGATTGGGCCCCGACGAACACTGAAGCTTTCTTT CSVEDWAPTNTEAFF TRBV29-1 NA NA TRBJ1-1
TGTGCCAGCAGCAAATGGGGACTAGCGGGCACAGATACGCAGTATTTT CASSKWGLAGTDTQYF TRBV21-1 NA NA TRBJ2-3
TGTGCCAGCAGCTTGGTGGGGATAAACCACAATGAGCAGTTCTTC CASSLVGINHNEQFF TRBV5-6 NA once TRBJ2-1
TGTGCCAGCAGCCTTGGCAGGACCCAAGAGACCCAGTACTTC CASSLGRTQETQYF TRBV5-8 NA NA TRBJ2-5
TGTGCCAGCACTATTGGGACAGGGGGAACTGAAGCTTTCTTT CASTIGTGGTEAFF TRBV6-5 TRBD1 NA TRBJ1-1
TGCAGTGCCAGTCGCCCTAAAGGGACTAGCGGGATCTACGAGCAGTACTTC CSASRPKGTSGIYEQYF TRBV20-1 TRBD2 NA TRBJ2-7
TGTGCCAGCAGAGCGGGCCAGACATTCTCTGGGGCCAACGTCCTGACTTTC CASRAGQTFSGANVLTF TRBV27 NA NA TRBJ2-6
TGTGCCAGCAGCCAAGATCCGGGGACTGAAGCTTTCTTT CASSQDPGTEAFF TRBV3-1/TRBV3-2 NA NA TRBJ1-1
TGTGCCAGCTCCGGGAAAGCATTTGAGCAGTACTTC CASSGKAFEQYF TRBV18 NA few TRBJ2-7
TGTGCCAGCAGCTTAGGTGACAGGAATGAGGGCGAGCAGTACTTC CASSLGDRNEGEQYF TRBV7-2 NA NA TRBJ2-7
TGTGCCAGTACCCCCGGAGGAGGGAGGCAGCCCCAGCATTTT CASTPGGGRQPQHF TRBV19 NA few TRBJ1-5
TGTGCCAGCAGCTTAGTAGGGAGAGGAGGCTACACCTTC CASSLVGRGGYTF TRBV7-2 NA NA TRBJ1-2
TGTGCCAGCAGCCCGGGACGGGTATGGAACACTGAAGCTTTCTTT CASSPGRVWNTEAFF TRBV3-1/TRBV3-2 NA few TRBJ1-1
TGCGCCAGCAGCTCCCACTTCGGGGGTCGAACTGAAGCTTTCTTT CASSSHFGGRTEAFF TRBV5-1 NA NA TRBJ1-1
TGTGCCAGCTCAGGACGGAACACCGGGGAGCTGTTTTTT CASSGRNTGELFF TRBV18 NA NA TRBJ2-2
TGTGCCTGGAGTGAGTCGAACGTCGGAGACACCCGCACAGATACGCAGTATTTT CAWSESNVGDTRTDTQYF TRBV30 NA NA TRBJ2-3
TGTGCCAGCAGCTTGAACCCTCTTGACAATGAGCAGTTCTTC CASSLNPLDNEQFF TRBV5-5 NA NA TRBJ2-1
TGCGCCAGCAGCTTGAATACAGGTACCTACGAGCAGTACTTC CASSLNTGTYEQYF TRBV5-1 NA NA TRBJ2-7